Below, 32 T cell receptor beta chains from the same sample are listed, as sequenced in a study of patients and donors after allogeneic stem cell transplantation. Via MiXCR, TCRdb re-called the RT-PCR reads, giving one row per CDR3 protein. The repertoire holds about 210,000 distinct CDR3 sequences, with 38% as singletons. The sample comprised blood, either unsorted or a sorted T cell fraction (not recorded which). Source of these receptors: a human donor who was either an allogeneic HSCT recipient or a stem cell or donor lymphocyte infusion donor (not recorded which). It is not recorded whose cells these are; they may come from a transplant donor.

This clonotype was detected only a few times. This chain connects TRBV7-2 to TRBJ1-2; 7 bases align to TRBD1. J was trimmed by 6 bases and V by 1 base; bases with no gene match: 11. The CDR3 runs 16 residues. Germline V gives CDR1 SGHTA, CDR2 FQGNSA. The CDR3 reads CASSLEHRGTVDGYTF. CDR3 DNA: TGTGCCAGCAGCTTAGAACACAGGGGTACCGTGGATGGCTACACCTTC.

The chain is built from TRBV3-1 and TRBJ2-3; D perhaps matches TRBD2 (6 bases). V lost 3 bases to trimming and J lost 2 bases, with 12 bases between them. CDR1 and CDR2 from the germline V gene are LGHDT and YNNKEL (reference sequence). The CDR3 sequence is 15 residues long. The CDR3 protein is CASSQGGRATDTQYF. Written as DNA, the CDR3 is TGTGCCAGCAGCCAGGGAGGCAGGGCCACAGATACGCAGTATTTT.

This clonotype was counted only a few times. This rearrangement joins TRBV2 to TRBJ1-1; no firm D call. Looked up from germline, CDR1 is SNHLY and CDR2 is FYNNEI. The CDR3 covers 11 residues. CDR3 region: CVAKGNTEAFF. CDR3 bases: TGTGTCGCGAAGGGGAACACTGAAGCTTTCTTT.

The chain uses TRBV4-2 and TRBJ2-4; 9 bases are a match to TRBD1. V gave up 0 bases and J gave up 2 bases; unmatched junction bases: 5. The germline V gene has CDR1 LGHNA and CDR2 YNFKEQ. This CDR3 has 17 amino acids. CDR3 sequence: CASSQDPDRGSKNIQYF. For the CDR3, the DNA is TGTGCCAGCAGCCAAGATCCCGACAGGGGGTCCAAAAACATTCAGTACTTC.

This clonotype was observed a few times. The chain couples TRBV30 to TRBJ1-1; a possible D gene is TRBD1 (5 bases). This CDR3 has 15 amino acids. Trimming cost V 3 bases and J 5 bases, with 19 bases left between them. Germline V gene lookup returns CDR1 GTSNPN and CDR2 SVGIG (reference sequence). CDR3: CAWSLTGGSGTEAFF. In DNA, the CDR3 is TGTGCCTGGAGCCTTACCGGGGGTTCAGGTACTGAAGCTTTCTTT.

V is TRBV29-1 and J is TRBJ2-5; D ambiguous. The CDR3 contains 12 residues. In germline, CDR1 is SQVTM, CDR2 ANQGSEA. Trimming left V 7 bases short and J 2 bases short, with 11 bases between. The CDR3 bases are TGCAGCGCCCGGGTTTTTCAAGAGACCCAGTACTTC. Translating it yields CSARVFQETQYF.

This clonotype came up a few times. The J gene is TRBJ1-2, the V gene TRBV12-3 or TRBV12-4, with a tentative D call TRBD1 (6 bases). V was shortened by 2 bases and J by 2 bases, with 18 bases between the two germline ends. The CDR3 runs to 17 residues. This chain's CDR3 is CASSLRAGEGGNYGYTF. The CDR3 nucleotides are TGTGCCAGCAGTTTAAGAGCCGGTGAGGGGGGAAACTATGGCTACACCTTC.

This clonotype showed up just a few times. V usage is TRBV5-1 and J usage is TRBJ1-2; D not certain. The CDR3 extends over 13 amino acids. Germline assignment: CDR1 SGHRS and CDR2 YFSETQ. Trimming removed 3 bases at V and 8 bases at J, with 14 bases between. The CDR3 DNA reads as TGCGCCAGCAGCTCGCGCGAGACGGGAGGCTACACCTTC. Amino acid sequence: CASSSRETGGYTF.

This clonotype has more than one count but fewer than ten. The V gene is TRBV9, the J gene TRBJ1-1; D remains unclear. The CDR3 spans 14 residues. V lost 0 bases, J lost 4 bases, and 10 bases lay in between. Germline V gene lookup returns CDR1 SGDLS and CDR2 YYNGEE. CDR3 in amino acids: CASSVVRGPTEAFF. The DNA of the CDR3 is TGTGCCAGCAGCGTAGTTAGAGGTCCCACTGAAGCTTTCTTT.

The V gene is TRBV4-3, the J gene TRBJ2-3; D gene uncertain. The CDR3 runs 16 residues. Germline V CDR1 and CDR2: LGHNA, YSLEER. V lost 4 bases and J lost 2, with 16 bases in between. The CDR3 nucleotides read TGCGCCAGCAGCCTTGGTGATCTAGGGCCCACAGATACGCAGTATTTT. Its protein is CASSLGDLGPTDTQYF.

The rearrangement links TRBV7-9 to TRBJ2-5, with D perhaps TRBD2 (6 bases). Germline-derived CDR1 and CDR2 are SEHNR and FQNEAQ (reference sequence). V dropped 5 bases and J dropped 5 bases, with 12 bases sitting between them. This CDR3 is 13 amino acids long. Written as DNA, the CDR3 is TGTGCCAGCAGCGCGGCGGGGAGGGAGACCCAGTACTTC. Its protein is CASSAAGRETQYF.

This clonotype was seen only a few times. J is TRBJ2-7 and V is TRBV30; D is uncertain. The germline gives CDR1 GTSNPN, CDR2 SVGIG (reference sequence). V lost 0 bases and J lost 6, with 3 bases in between. The CDR3 loop spans 10 amino acids. The CDR3 sequence: CAWSVREQYF. As DNA, the CDR3 is TGTGCCTGGAGTGTACGCGAGCAGTACTTC.

This chain links TRBV7-2 with TRBJ2-2; D is ambiguous. This CDR3 spans 15 amino acids. Trimming stripped 2 bases from V and 1 base from J, with 8 bases between. Germline CDR1 reads SGHTA; CDR2 reads FQGNSA. CDR3 loop: CASSLQAGNTGELFF. As DNA, the CDR3 is TGTGCCAGCAGCTTACAGGCAGGGAACACCGGGGAGCTGTTTTTT. Combining the CDR3 with reference TRBV7-2 and TRBJ2-2 gives the whole variable domain GAGVSQSPSNKVTEKGKDVELRCDPISGHTALYWYRQSLGQGLEFLIYFQGNSAPDKSGLPSDRFSAERTGGSVSTLTIQRTQQEDSAVYLCASSLQAGNTGELFFGEGSRLTVL.

The gene calls are TRBV29-1 and TRBJ1-1; 7 bases agree with TRBD1. The CDR3 has 14 amino acids. Germline CDR1 and CDR2: SQVTM and ANQGSEA. V shed 3 bases, J shed 5 bases, and the junction held 9 bases outside the gene matches. The CDR3 nucleotides read TGCAGCGTTGAGAAGGGGGCGCGGAGAACTGAAGCTTTCTTT. Encoded protein: CSVEKGARRTEAFF. The full variable domain, its missing parts supplied by reference TRBV29-1 and TRBJ1-1, is SAVISQKPSRDICQRGTSLTIQCQVDSQVTMMFWYRQQPGQSLTLIATANQGSEATYESGFVIDKFPISRPNLTFSTLTVSNMSPEDSSIYLCSVEKGARRTEAFFGQGTRLTVV.

This clonotype was counted a few times. The gene calls are TRBV20-1 and TRBJ2-3, with D maybe TRBD2 (5 bases). This CDR3 is 13 amino acids long. The V end lost 3 bases, the J end lost 1 base, and 8 bases lay between the germline ends. In germline, CDR1 is DFQATT, CDR2 SNEGSKA (reference sequence). CDR3 bases: TGCAGTGCTAGCCAAGCGGGCACAGATACGCAGTATTTT. Encoded protein: CSASQAGTDTQYF.

The gene calls are TRBV6-5 and TRBJ1-4; no firm D call. Germline lookup yields CDR1 MNHEY and CDR2 SVGAGI. The CDR3 contains 13 residues. Trimming left V 0 bases short and J 7 bases short, with 6 bases between. For the CDR3, the DNA is TGTGCCAGCAGTTACTCGATTGCTGAAAAACTGTTTTTT. It yields the protein CASSYSIAEKLFF.

The chain has TRBV10-3 and TRBJ1-1, with no clear D. This CDR3 has 14 amino acids. V was clipped by 4 bases and J by 1 base, with 10 bases between them. Germline CDR1 ENHRY, CDR2 SYGVKD. The CDR3 is CAISAREKNTEAFF. The CDR3 DNA is TGTGCCATCAGTGCGAGGGAGAAGAACACTGAAGCTTTCTTT.

The V call is TRBV6-2 or TRBV6-3, the J call TRBJ2-1; D might be TRBD1 (6 bases). The V end lost 10 bases, the J end lost 7 bases, and 29 bases lay between the germline ends. CDR3 size: 17 residues. The germline CDR1 and CDR2 sequences are MNHEY and SVGEGT. CDR3 nucleotide sequence: TGTGCCACCTACCCGCGCCTCGTGGGGGCACTTGTGAATGAGCAGTTCTTC. This sequence encodes CATYPRLVGALVNEQFF.

This clonotype was seen more than once but under ten times. The V call is TRBV11-1, the J call TRBJ2-3, with TRBD1 matching over 9 bases. The CDR3 runs 15 residues. Germline loops: CDR1 SGHAT, CDR2 FQDESV (reference sequence). Losses at the gene ends were 4 bases for V and 6 bases for J; bases not matched to a gene: 8. In DNA, the CDR3 is TGTGCCAGCAGCTCACAGGGGGCCGACGGTGATACGCAGTATTTT. This encodes CASSSQGADGDTQYF.

In its sample, this clonotype was seen many times. The rearrangement uses TRBV7-2 and TRBJ2-6, with TRBD1 matching over 11 bases. V shed 6 bases, J shed 2 bases, and the junction held 9 bases outside the gene matches. The CDR3 sequence is 18 residues long. In germline, CDR1 is SGHTA, CDR2 FQGNSA. The CDR3 is CASRGGQGAFPGANVLTF. The CDR3 coding sequence is TGTGCCAGCAGAGGTGGACAGGGGGCATTTCCTGGGGCCAACGTCCTGACTTTC.

The V call is TRBV4-2, the J call TRBJ1-5; the D gene is possibly TRBD1 (5 bases). Germline CDR1 reads LGHNA; CDR2 reads YNFKEQ. CDR3 size: 17 residues. V lost 0 bases, J lost 0 bases, and 12 bases lay in between. The CDR3 reads CASSQDYQGNSNQPQHF. Written as DNA, the CDR3 is TGTGCCAGCAGCCAAGATTATCAGGGTAATAGCAATCAGCCCCAGCATTTT.

There are a few counts of this clonotype. This chain joins TRBV20-1 and TRBJ2-1, with D maybe TRBD1 (5 bases). The CDR3 sequence is 12 residues long. Trimming removed 4 bases at V and 7 bases at J, with 11 bases between. CDR1 is DFQATT, CDR2 SNEGSKA, per germline (reference sequence). The CDR3 spells CSATQGMNEQFF. In nucleotides, the CDR3 is TGCAGTGCTACGCAGGGTATGAATGAGCAGTTCTTC.

The genes are TRBV4-1 and TRBJ2-3; D is possibly TRBD2 (6 bases). This CDR3 contains 15 residues. CDR1 and CDR2 from the germline V gene are MGHRA and YSYEKL. V lost 4 bases to trimming and J lost 2 bases, with 13 bases between them. CDR3 coding DNA: TGCGCCAGCAGCCCGCCGGGAGTATACACAGATACGCAGTATTTT. This codes for CASSPPGVYTDTQYF.

The V call is TRBV7-6, the J call TRBJ2-3; 7 positions agree with TRBD1. This CDR3 comprises 15 residues. With V trimmed by 5 bases and J by 1 base, 6 bases remained unmatched. CDR1 is SGHVS and CDR2 is FNYEAQ in the germline V gene. In DNA form, the CDR3 reads TGTGCCAGCAGCCTAGGGACAGTTCGCACAGATACGCAGTATTTT. Encoded protein: CASSLGTVRTDTQYF.

DNA of the CDR3: TGTGCCAGCAGTTCCGCCGTTCAGCCCCAGCATTTT. Protein: CASSSAVQPQHF. This chain links TRBV12-3 or TRBV12-4 with TRBJ1-5; D gene ambiguous. This CDR3 spans 12 amino acids. V lost 4 bases and J 6 bases, leaving 7 bases between the germline ends.

This clonotype appeared once. The chain combines TRBV18 with TRBJ1-1, with D tentatively TRBD1 (6 bases). The CDR3 totals 13 residues. Trimming stripped 4 bases from V and 5 bases from J, with 11 bases between. From germline, CDR1 is KGHSH and CDR2 LQKENI. CDR3: CASSQAGATEAFF. CDR3 bases: TGTGCCAGCTCACAGGCAGGGGCGACTGAAGCTTTCTTT.

This clonotype has more than one count but fewer than ten. Here the CDR3 DNA reads TGCGCCAGCCGCTCCTCATCGGCGGCAGTCAATCAGCCCCAGCATTTT. Translation: CASRSSSAAVNQPQHF. V gene TRBV4-1 combines with J gene TRBJ1-5; D is unresolved. V was clipped by 8 bases and J by 3 bases, with 20 bases between them. Germline V gene sequence: CDR1 MGHRA, CDR2 YSYEKL. This CDR3 spans 16 amino acids.

This clonotype appeared a few times. V is TRBV5-1 and J is TRBJ2-7; D is possibly TRBD1 (5 bases). Germline-derived CDR1 and CDR2 are SGHRS and YFSETQ. V lost 0 bases and J 4 bases, leaving 8 bases between the germline ends. The length of the CDR3 is 13 residues. As DNA, the CDR3 is TGCGCCAGCAGCTTGGCAGGGAAGTACGAGCAGTACTTC. Translation gives CASSLAGKYEQYF.

This clonotype was detected only a few times. V is TRBV29-1 and J is TRBJ2-1; TRBD1 is a possible D gene (5 bases). This CDR3 has 16 amino acids. V was shortened by 5 bases and J by 4 bases, with 21 bases between the two germline ends. Germline CDR1 and CDR2: SQVTM and ANQGSEA. The CDR3 is CSVLADSQHFYNEQFF. The CDR3 coding sequence is TGCAGCGTTCTGGCCGACAGCCAACACTTTTACAATGAGCAGTTCTTC.

The chain has TRBV12-3 or TRBV12-4 and TRBJ1-1; 7 bases align to TRBD1. The CDR3 covers 16 residues. Trimming at V came to 1 base and at J to 2 bases, leaving 7 bases not matched to a gene. The CDR3 protein is CASSLEGHRGNTEAFF. The CDR3 DNA reads as TGTGCCAGCAGTTTAGAGGGTCACAGGGGTAACACTGAAGCTTTCTTT.

This clonotype was counted a few times. This chain links TRBV7-2 with TRBJ2-5; TRBD1 matches at 7 bases. CDR3 length: 14 amino acids. Per germline, CDR1 SGHTA and CDR2 FQGNSA. V dropped 5 bases and J dropped 1; count of bases not matched to a gene: 4. CDR3 sequence: CASSQQGLQETQYF. For the CDR3, the DNA is TGTGCCAGCAGCCAACAGGGGCTCCAAGAGACCCAGTACTTC.

The chain links TRBV4-1 to TRBJ1-1, with 7 bases matching TRBD1. The V and J ends lost 0 bases and 5 bases, in that order; junction bases with no gene match: 6. Germline V gene data show CDR1 as MGHRA and CDR2 as YSYEKL. CDR3 size: 15 residues. DNA of the CDR3: TGCGCCAGCAGCCAAGAGGGTAGGGGGCAAACTGAAGCTTTCTTT. It yields the protein CASSQEGRGQTEAFF.